The clone carrying this TCR beta chain has only a few counts. Per the study methods: Nucleated cell counts were estimated from reference gene primer amplification. Method: immunoSEQ multiplex PCR; TCRdb's copy keeps in-frame clones and lacks some. V and J calls plus clone size are reproduced from that table; the DNA served to infer D and trimming. Here the sample spans about 330,000 clones, more than 75% being singletons. This CDR3 comprises 14 residues. V dropped 3 bases and J dropped 5 bases, with 13 bases sitting between them. Germline V gives CDR1 SEHNR, CDR2 FQNEAQ (reference sequence). This sample stems from a study of blood T cell repertoires in COVID-19. Study-level background: Material from acute and convalescent COVID-19 was sourced from the United States, Italy and Spain.

The rearrangement links TRBV7-9 to TRBJ2-5, with D unresolved. The sample taken for sequencing was PBMCs or T cells enriched from blood (not recorded which). This TCR came from a woman aged 18-29 years who had recovered from COVID-19. The CDR3 nucleotides read TGTGCCAGCAGCTTCCACGAGATCCGGGAGACCCAGTACTTC. Its translation: CASSFHEIRETQYF.